The next 25 T cell receptor beta chains were all read from a single sample in a study of lymphopenia after photon versus proton radiotherapy. Method: immunoSEQ multiplex PCR; TCRdb's copy keeps in-frame clones and lacks some. The data contain around 29,000 clones, approximately 87% of them singletons. The source was peripheral blood, collected from a patient treated with proton-based radiotherapy. The origin of the receptors is a woman in her seventies with pancreatic cancer.

J is TRBJ1-2 and V is TRBV19; perhaps TRBD1 as D (6 bases). This CDR3 contains 13 residues. Looked up from germline, CDR1 is LNHDA and CDR2 is SQIVND (reference sequence). V was clipped by 5 bases and J by 5 bases, with 12 bases between them. CDR3 nucleotide sequence: TGTGCCAGTAGTGTGACAGGACAATATGGCTACACCTTC. Its protein is CASSVTGQYGYTF.

This chain connects TRBV4-1 to TRBJ1-3; D unclear. The V and J ends lost 0 bases and 0 bases respectively, with 15 bases between them. The CDR3 has 18 amino acids. CDR1 is MGHRA, CDR2 YSYEKL, per germline. DNA for the CDR3: TGCGCCAGCAGCCAAGAGCCTATTGTTCAGAGCTCTGGAAACACCATATATTTT. Translated, it gives CASSQEPIVQSSGNTIYF.

A single count supports this clone. The rearrangement joins TRBV9 to TRBJ2-3; 9 nucleotides line up with TRBD2. Germline trimming cut 0 bases from V and 1 base from J; bases unmatched to any gene: 0. The CDR3 has 15 residues. CDR1 is SGDLS, CDR2 YYNGEE, per germline. CDR3 protein: CASSVVAGGTDTQYF. In DNA, the CDR3 is TGTGCCAGCAGCGTAGTAGCGGGAGGCACAGATACGCAGTATTTT.

V usage is TRBV5-4 and J usage is TRBJ2-5, with D uncertain. Per germline, CDR1 SGHNT and CDR2 YYREEE (reference sequence). This CDR3 contains 14 residues. V lost 2 bases and J lost 2, with 10 bases in between. DNA for the CDR3: TGTGCCAGCAGCTTTGGGCACAAACAAGAGACCCAGTACTTC. Translation gives CASSFGHKQETQYF.

The CDR3 coding sequence is TGTGCCAGCAGTCCCTCTTCGGGGATGGCCGGGGAGCTGTTTTTT. Protein product: CASSPSSGMAGELFF. The V gene is TRBV27, the J gene TRBJ2-2, with TRBD2 as a possible D gene (5 bases). The CDR3 runs to 15 residues. V shed 5 bases and J shed 6 bases, with 16 bases lying between them. Looked up from germline, CDR1 is MNHEY and CDR2 is SMNVEV (reference sequence).

The chain links TRBV6-6 to TRBJ1-1, with 7 bases matching TRBD1. CDR3 length equals 11 residues. J was trimmed by 11 bases and V by 5 bases; bases with no gene match: 5. Per germline, CDR1 MNHNY and CDR2 SVGAGI (reference sequence). CDR3 protein: CASSGGTDAFF. The CDR3 nucleotides are TGTGCCAGCAGTGGGGGGACAGACGCTTTCTTT.

The V and J genes are TRBV28 and TRBJ1-3; D is possibly TRBD1 (6 bases). Germline V gene sequence: CDR1 MDHEN, CDR2 SYDVKM. The germline V and J ends were trimmed by 1 base and 3 bases, with 7 bases remaining between them. CDR3 size: 14 residues. This CDR3 reads CASSLLGGGNTIYF. The CDR3 DNA reads TGTGCCAGCAGTTTATTAGGGGGTGGAAACACCATATATTTT.

The rearrangement uses TRBV29-1 and TRBJ2-2; D not certain. Germline CDR1 and CDR2: SQVTM and ANQGSEA. Trimming pared 5 bases from V and 0 bases from J, leaving 10 bases between. CDR3 size: 14 residues. CDR3 loop: CSVLVHANTGELFF. For the CDR3, the DNA is TGCAGCGTTTTGGTGCACGCGAACACCGGGGAGCTGTTTTTT.

The chain combines TRBV5-1 with TRBJ1-1; 9 bases agree with TRBD1. J lost 5 bases, V lost 8 bases, and 13 bases had no gene match. The CDR3 contains 15 residues. Per the germline V gene, CDR1 is SGHRS and CDR2 is YFSETQ. CDR3 in DNA: TGCGCCAGTACAACCACCCTGACAGGGGGAACTGAAGCTTTCTTT. This translates into CASTTTLTGGTEAFF.

V and J are TRBV6-5 and TRBJ2-1; weak D call: TRBD1 (5 bases). The CDR3 contains 15 residues. V lost 3 bases, J lost 7 bases, and 16 bases lay in between. Germline V gene lookup returns CDR1 MNHEY and CDR2 SVGAGI. As DNA, the CDR3 is TGTGCCAGCAGTTATAGAACAGGCCTCCAAAATGAGCAGTTCTTC. This gives the protein CASSYRTGLQNEQFF.

The chain couples TRBV7-9 to TRBJ1-5; no definite D call. This CDR3 contains 14 residues. The V gene lost 4 bases and the J gene lost 3 bases, with 10 bases spanning the gap. Germline V gene data show CDR1 as SEHNR and CDR2 as FQNEAQ (reference sequence). The DNA of the CDR3 is TGTGCCAGCAGCTGGTCCGGAAACAATCAGCCCCAGCATTTT. Its translation: CASSWSGNNQPQHF.

The chain is built from TRBV28 and TRBJ2-1; TRBD1 matches at 10 bases. The trim removed 1 base at V and 3 bases at J, leaving 3 bases unmatched. The germline CDR1 and CDR2 sequences are MDHEN and SYDVKM. This CDR3 spans 16 amino acids. The CDR3 coding sequence is TGTGCCAGCAGTTTATCGGGACAGGGGAGCTACAATGAGCAGTTCTTC. Protein sequence: CASSLSGQGSYNEQFF. The full variable domain, completed using reference TRBV28 and TRBJ2-1, is DVKVTQSSRYLVKRTGEKVFLECVQDMDHENMFWYRQDPGLGLRLIYFSYDVKMKEKGDIPEGYSVSREKKERFSLILESASTNQTSMYLCASSLSGQGSYNEQFFGPGTRLTVL.

The chain has TRBV28 and TRBJ2-7; 8 bases are a match to TRBD2. Trimming took 2 bases from V and 7 from J; bases not matched to a gene: 19. Germline CDR1 and CDR2: MDHEN and SYDVKM. The CDR3 is 18 amino acids. CDR3 in amino acids: CASSLGGAGVGRREEQYF. CDR3 nucleotide sequence: TGTGCCAGCAGTTTAGGGGGAGCGGGGGTTGGGCGTCGGGAAGAGCAGTACTTC.

The chain employs TRBV29-1 and TRBJ2-1, with D possibly TRBD1 on 5 matching bases. The CDR3 contains 15 residues. Germline V gene lookup returns CDR1 SQVTM and CDR2 ANQGSEA. V shed 3 bases and J shed 0 bases, with 12 bases lying between them. The CDR3 sequence is CSVEQDISSYNEQFF. The CDR3, as DNA: TGCAGCGTTGAGCAGGACATAAGCTCCTACAATGAGCAGTTCTTC.

The CDR3 coding sequence is TGTGCCAGCAGCTCACAGGGGGCTGAGACCCAGTACTTC. Translation gives CASSSQGAETQYF. J is TRBJ2-5 and V is TRBV5-4, with 9 positions matching TRBD1. The CDR3 extends over 13 amino acids. V trimming: 3 bases; J trimming: 5 bases; junction bases outside the gene matches: 2. Germline V CDR1 and CDR2: SGHNT, YYREEE (reference sequence).

J is TRBJ2-7 and V is TRBV12-5, with a weak D call TRBD1 (6 bases). Looked up from germline, CDR1 is LGHNT and CDR2 is FRNRAP. The V and J ends lost 1 base and 9 bases respectively, with 13 bases between them. The CDR3 consists of 13 residues. CDR3 loop: CASGLGTQGRQYF. CDR3 DNA: TGTGCTAGTGGTTTGGGAACACAGGGCCGGCAGTACTTC.

This clone was recorded a few times. The chain couples TRBV11-2 to TRBJ2-1, with 10 nucleotides matching TRBD2. After removal of 2 bases from V and 8 bases from J, the junction contained 9 bases not matched to a gene. Looked up from germline, CDR1 is SGHAT and CDR2 is FQNNGV. The CDR3 is 16 amino acids. The CDR3 coding sequence is TGTGCCAGCAGCTTAAGCCCTAGCGGGAGTATATATGAGCAGTTCTTC. It specifies CASSLSPSGSIYEQFF.

The V and J genes are TRBV27 and TRBJ2-7, with 9 nucleotides matching TRBD2. The CDR3 totals 15 residues. V trimming: 5 bases; J trimming: 3 bases; junction bases outside the gene matches: 8. Germline CDR1 is MNHEY and CDR2 is SMNVEV (reference sequence). CDR3 amino acids: CASSTSGWGDYEQYF. In DNA, the CDR3 is TGTGCCAGCAGTACTAGCGGGTGGGGGGACTACGAGCAGTACTTC.

The rearrangement joins TRBV18 to TRBJ1-2; D gene unclear. Per the germline V gene, CDR1 is KGHSH and CDR2 is LQKENI. CDR3 length equals 13 residues. The ends were cut back, 3 bases at V and 7 bases at J, with 12 bases in the middle. The CDR3 loop reads CASSPPTRTGYTF. The CDR3, as DNA: TGTGCCAGCTCACCTCCGACAAGGACTGGCTACACCTTC.

The chain employs TRBV11-3 and TRBJ2-7; 9 bases fit TRBD1. With 6 bases clipped from V and 9 bases from J, the junction kept 6 bases outside the gene matches. The germline V gene encodes CDR1 SGHNT and CDR2 YENEEA. CDR3 length: 12 amino acids. In DNA form, the CDR3 reads TGTGCCAGCAGGTCACAGGGGGCGTCGCAGTACTTC. Translating gives CASRSQGASQYF. The full variable domain, with the rest looked up from reference TRBV11-3 and TRBJ2-7, is EAGVVQSPRYKIIEKKQPVAFWCNPISGHNTLYWYLQNLGQGPELLIRYENEEAVDDSQLPKDRFSAERLKGVDSTLKIQPAELGDSAVYLCASRSQGASQYFGPGTRLTVT.

The chain has TRBV27 and TRBJ2-7; D assignment may be TRBD1 or TRBD2 (5 bases each). The V and J ends lost 8 bases and 7 bases respectively, with 12 bases between them. Germline values: CDR1 MNHEY, CDR2 SMNVEV (reference sequence). The CDR3 runs to 11 residues. CDR3 sequence: CASGDGWEQYF. The DNA for the CDR3 is TGTGCCAGCGGGGACGGCTGGGAGCAGTACTTC.

The V and J genes are TRBV5-1 and TRBJ2-3; TRBD2 matches 8 bases. Germline trimming cut 0 bases from V and 2 bases from J; bases unmatched to any gene: 14. CDR3 length: 19 amino acids. Germline V gene data show CDR1 as SGHRS and CDR2 as YFSETQ. CDR3 residues: CASSLAVGLAGGSTDTQYF. CDR3 nucleotide sequence: TGCGCCAGCAGCTTGGCCGTTGGACTCGCGGGGGGATCCACAGATACGCAGTATTTT.

The chain recombines TRBV18 with TRBJ2-7, with D perhaps TRBD1 (5 bases). The CDR3 contains 14 residues. The V gene lost 4 bases and the J gene lost 2 bases, with 12 bases spanning the gap. In germline, CDR1 is KGHSH, CDR2 LQKENI. The CDR3 nucleotides read TGTGCCAGCTCACTATCCCAGGGTACCTACGAGCAGTACTTC. This translates into CASSLSQGTYEQYF.

V and J are TRBV18 and TRBJ2-1; 10 positions match TRBD1. The junction had 7 bases not matched to a gene; V was cut back by 1 base and J by 7 bases. Per the germline V gene, CDR1 is KGHSH and CDR2 is LQKENI. The CDR3 has 16 amino acids. CDR3 residues: CASSPLGTGDWNEQFF. CDR3 bases: TGTGCCAGCTCACCACTCGGGACAGGGGATTGGAATGAGCAGTTCTTC. The full variable domain, completed using reference TRBV18 and TRBJ2-1, is NAGVMQNPRHLVRRRGQEARLRCSPMKGHSHVYWYRQLPEEGLKFMVYLQKENIIDESGMPKERFSAEFPKEGPSILRIQQVVRGDSAAYFCASSPLGTGDWNEQFFGPGTRLTVL.

CDR3 DNA sequence: TGTGCCAGCAGCTATGGACAGGGCAACACTGGAAACACCATATATTTT. Translated, it gives CASSYGQGNTGNTIYF. The rearrangement joins TRBV7-8 to TRBJ1-3; 8 positions agree with TRBD1. The V gene end was trimmed by 4 bases and the J gene end by 2 bases; junction bases not matched to a gene: 7. The CDR3 runs 16 residues. Germline loops: CDR1 SGHVS, CDR2 FQNEAQ. The variable domain in full, completed from reference TRBV7-8 and TRBJ1-3, reads GAGVSQSPRYKVAKRGQDVALRCDPISGHVSLFWYQQALGQGPEFLTYFQNEAQLDKSGLPSDRFFAERPEGSVSTLKIQRTQQEDSAVYLCASSYGQGNTGNTIYFGEGSWLTVV.